The subject of this entry is one T cell receptor beta chain. The sample is drawn from a study of blood T cell repertoires in COVID-19. Turning to the study itself: Samples representing acute and convalescent COVID-19 were sourced from the United States, Italy and Spain. T cells, B-cell-depleted T cells, or PBMCs supplied cDNA or gDNA.

Per the original methods: Reference gene primer amplification yielded estimated nucleated cell counts. Sequencing was performed with immunoSEQ multiplex PCR; in TCRdb, only in-frame clones are kept and a portion is missing. V, J and clone size derive from that table, while D and trimming were established from the DNA sequence. Of about 37,000 clones listed, under 90% were seen once; the top ten hold 6% to 7%. The sequence was collected from a human donor in a cohort sampled during active COVID-19. The sample comprised peripheral blood.

DNA for the CDR3: TGTGCCACCATGAGGGACAGGGGACGCGATGAGCAGTTCTTC. As protein: CATMRDRGRDEQFF. The genes are TRBV6-6 and TRBJ2-1; 10 bases line up with TRBD1. Trimming cost V 10 bases and J 8 bases; bases outside gene matches: 11. CDR1 MNHNY and CDR2 SVGAGI come from the germline V gene (reference sequence). This CDR3 contains 14 residues.